The rows below give T cell receptor beta chains drawn from one sample of a study of T cell responses to AZD1222 COVID-19 vaccine. Repertoires were generated with immunoSEQ multiplex PCR, while TCRdb's copy carries only in-frame clones and drops some. The data hold 150,000 to 200,000 clones, with around 93% observed a single time. Sequencing used peripheral blood, obtained on day 0 of AZD1222 vaccination. The receptors were gathered from an adult in good health. Both conserved end residues are part of each CDR3. D genes are given only for firm matches. Not every row has a clone size; where given, it reads once, few, many or a size class.

j_gene: TRBJ2-1; d_gene: .; v_gene: TRBV3-1/TRBV3-2; abundance: .; CDR3nt: TGTGCCAGCAGCCAATCTGCGGGTAGTAACAATGAGCAGTTCTTC; CDR3aa: CASSQSAGSNNEQFF
j_gene: TRBJ2-2; d_gene: .; v_gene: TRBV28; abundance: .; CDR3nt: TGTGCCAGCAGTTTACTACGCGGCGGGGAGCTGTTTTTT; CDR3aa: CASSLLRGGELFF
j_gene: TRBJ2-5; d_gene: .; v_gene: TRBV7-2; abundance: .; CDR3nt: TGTGCCAGCAGCTACAGGGTTCAGGAGACCCAGTACTTC; CDR3aa: CASSYRVQETQYF
j_gene: TRBJ2-7; d_gene: .; v_gene: TRBV6-6; abundance: .; CDR3nt: TGTGCCAGCAGTTACTCTGCAGGGTCCTCCTACGAGCAGTACTTC; CDR3aa: CASSYSAGSSYEQYF
j_gene: TRBJ1-3; d_gene: .; v_gene: TRBV7-2; abundance: .; CDR3nt: TGTGCCAGCAGCTTTAGCGAGATCTATAACACCATATATTTT; CDR3aa: CASSFSEIYNTIYF
j_gene: TRBJ1-4; d_gene: TRBD1; v_gene: TRBV7-2; abundance: .; CDR3nt: TGTGCCAGCAGCTTAATGGGACAGAATGAAAAACTGTTTTTT; CDR3aa: CASSLMGQNEKLFF
j_gene: TRBJ2-7; d_gene: .; v_gene: TRBV28; abundance: .; CDR3nt: TGTGCCAGCAGTTTAGTCGCTTACGAGCAGTACTTC; CDR3aa: CASSLVAYEQYF
j_gene: TRBJ1-1; d_gene: .; v_gene: TRBV6-1; abundance: .; CDR3nt: TGTGCCAGCAGTGATGCCAGCTCCACCCGAACTGAAGCTTTCTTT; CDR3aa: CASSDASSTRTEAFF
j_gene: TRBJ2-5; d_gene: .; v_gene: TRBV6-2/TRBV6-3; abundance: .; CDR3nt: TGTGCCAGCAGCCGTGGCCAAGAGACCCAGTACTTC; CDR3aa: CASSRGQETQYF
j_gene: TRBJ1-3; d_gene: .; v_gene: TRBV7-8; abundance: .; CDR3nt: TGTGCCAGCAGCTTAGTAGTGGCGCAGGGTAACTCTGGAAACACCATATATTTT; CDR3aa: CASSLVVAQGNSGNTIYF
j_gene: TRBJ2-7; d_gene: TRBD2; v_gene: TRBV7-2; abundance: .; CDR3nt: TGTGCCAGCAGCTTCGCGGGGGAGGCCTCCTACGAGCAGTACTTC; CDR3aa: CASSFAGEASYEQYF
j_gene: TRBJ1-3; d_gene: .; v_gene: TRBV6-1; abundance: .; CDR3nt: TGTGCCAGCAGTGAAGTTGTGGGGGAATCTGGAAACACCATATATTTT; CDR3aa: CASSEVVGESGNTIYF
j_gene: TRBJ2-6; d_gene: .; v_gene: TRBV19; abundance: .; CDR3nt: TGTGCCAGTAGTATAGAATGGGGTGCCGATAGGTCTGGGGCCAACGTCCTGACTTTC; CDR3aa: CASSIEWGADRSGANVLTF
j_gene: TRBJ1-1; d_gene: .; v_gene: TRBV9; abundance: .; CDR3nt: TGTGCCAGCAGCGTAGGACTGACGAACACTGAAGCTTTCTTT; CDR3aa: CASSVGLTNTEAFF
j_gene: TRBJ2-7; d_gene: .; v_gene: TRBV28; abundance: .; CDR3nt: TGTGCCAGCAGTTTCAGGTATTACCCCTACGAGCAGTACTTC; CDR3aa: CASSFRYYPYEQYF
j_gene: TRBJ1-2; d_gene: .; v_gene: TRBV7-6; abundance: .; CDR3nt: TGTGCCAGCAGCTTAGACACTAGTAACTATGGCTACACCTTC; CDR3aa: CASSLDTSNYGYTF
j_gene: TRBJ1-2; d_gene: TRBD1; v_gene: TRBV30; abundance: .; CDR3nt: TGTGCCTGGAGCGAAGCCGGGACAGGGGTCCATGGCTACACCTTC; CDR3aa: CAWSEAGTGVHGYTF
j_gene: TRBJ1-5; d_gene: .; v_gene: TRBV27; abundance: .; CDR3nt: TGTGCCAGCAGTTTATCTCCGGTTCGATCGAATCAGCCCCAGCATTTT; CDR3aa: CASSLSPVRSNQPQHF
j_gene: TRBJ1-2; d_gene: TRBD1; v_gene: TRBV5-6; abundance: .; CDR3nt: TGTGCCAGCAGCTTAGGAACGACAGGGTACGTTGGCTACACCTTC; CDR3aa: CASSLGTTGYVGYTF
j_gene: TRBJ1-1; d_gene: .; v_gene: TRBV5-6; abundance: once; CDR3nt: TGTGCCAGCAGCTTGATAGCGGGACGGACCATGAACACTGAAGCTTTCTTT; CDR3aa: CASSLIAGRTMNTEAFF
j_gene: TRBJ1-4; d_gene: .; v_gene: TRBV5-4; abundance: .; CDR3nt: TGTGCCAGCAGCTCCCGAGGACCGCAAGAAAAACTGTTTTTT; CDR3aa: CASSSRGPQEKLFF
j_gene: TRBJ2-7; d_gene: .; v_gene: TRBV6-5; abundance: few; CDR3nt: TGTGCCAGCAGCCCAACAGGGGAGGGGTCAGAGCAGTACTTC; CDR3aa: CASSPTGEGSEQYF
j_gene: TRBJ2-1; d_gene: .; v_gene: TRBV7-2; abundance: .; CDR3nt: TGTGCCAGCAGCTTAGCGGCTAACAGCCACAATGAGCAGTTCTTC; CDR3aa: CASSLAANSHNEQFF
j_gene: TRBJ2-7; d_gene: .; v_gene: TRBV5-6; abundance: .; CDR3nt: TGTGCCAGCAAATCAGTCTCCTACGAGCAGTACTTC; CDR3aa: CASKSVSYEQYF
j_gene: TRBJ1-1; d_gene: TRBD1; v_gene: TRBV10-3; abundance: .; CDR3nt: TGTGCCACGAGAGGCACAGGGGACGACACTGAAGCTTTCTTT; CDR3aa: CATRGTGDDTEAFF
j_gene: TRBJ1-1; d_gene: .; v_gene: TRBV6-5; abundance: .; CDR3nt: TGTGCCAGCAGTTACGGACAGCGGAACACTGAAGCTTTCTTT; CDR3aa: CASSYGQRNTEAFF
j_gene: TRBJ1-5; d_gene: .; v_gene: TRBV7-2; abundance: .; CDR3nt: TGTGCCAGCAGCTCGGACGGTCATAGCAATCAGCCCCAGCATTTT; CDR3aa: CASSSDGHSNQPQHF
j_gene: TRBJ1-1; d_gene: .; v_gene: TRBV29-1; abundance: .; CDR3nt: TGCAGCGTTGAAGACGGGGGGAACACTGAAGCTTTCTTT; CDR3aa: CSVEDGGNTEAFF
j_gene: TRBJ2-3; d_gene: TRBD2; v_gene: TRBV10-3; abundance: once; CDR3nt: TGTGCCATCAGCCCCAGGACTAGCGGGGTACTGGGTACGCAGTATTTT; CDR3aa: CAISPRTSGVLGTQYF
j_gene: TRBJ1-4; d_gene: .; v_gene: TRBV15; abundance: .; CDR3nt: TGTGCCACCAGCAGCAGACAGATAGCAACTAATGAAAAACTGTTTTTT; CDR3aa: CATSSRQIATNEKLFF
j_gene: TRBJ1-4; d_gene: .; v_gene: TRBV5-4; abundance: once; CDR3nt: TGTGCCAGCTCCGGACCTAGGGGAGGCAATGAAAAACTGTTTTTT; CDR3aa: CASSGPRGGNEKLFF
j_gene: TRBJ2-2; d_gene: .; v_gene: TRBV28; abundance: .; CDR3nt: TGTGCCAGCAGTTCCCCGCCCTGGGGGGAAACGAACACCGGGGAGCTGTTTTTT; CDR3aa: CASSSPPWGETNTGELFF
j_gene: TRBJ2-3; d_gene: .; v_gene: TRBV10-1; abundance: .; CDR3nt: TGCGCCAGCAGTGAGACCCTCTCTCCTTCGAATAATACGCAGTATTTT; CDR3aa: CASSETLSPSNNTQYF
j_gene: TRBJ1-3; d_gene: .; v_gene: TRBV27; abundance: .; CDR3nt: TGTGCCAGCAGCAAACGGGCGGACTCTGGAAACACCATATATTTT; CDR3aa: CASSKRADSGNTIYF
j_gene: TRBJ1-1; d_gene: .; v_gene: TRBV29-1; abundance: .; CDR3nt: TGCAGCGTTGACAGTGGCGGGGGCACTGAAGCTTTCTTT; CDR3aa: CSVDSGGGTEAFF
j_gene: TRBJ1-5; d_gene: .; v_gene: TRBV29-1; abundance: few; CDR3nt: TGCAGCGTCGGGGACGGGTCGAGCAATCAGCCCCAGCATTTT; CDR3aa: CSVGDGSSNQPQHF
j_gene: TRBJ2-2; d_gene: .; v_gene: TRBV6-5; abundance: .; CDR3nt: TGTGCCAGCAACGGGGCCCCGAACACCGGGGAGCTGTTTTTT; CDR3aa: CASNGAPNTGELFF
j_gene: TRBJ2-7; d_gene: .; v_gene: TRBV7-9; abundance: .; CDR3nt: TGTGCCAGCAGCGACACTGGTGGGACAAGAGACGAGCAGTACTTC; CDR3aa: CASSDTGGTRDEQYF
j_gene: TRBJ1-2; d_gene: .; v_gene: TRBV28; abundance: .; CDR3nt: TGTGCCAGCAGTCCACCGGGACGCTTCTATGGCTACACCTTC; CDR3aa: CASSPPGRFYGYTF
j_gene: TRBJ2-7; d_gene: TRBD2; v_gene: TRBV4-3; abundance: .; CDR3nt: TGCGCCAGCAGCCAAGAGAGGGGTTTAGCGGGAGGCCTCTACGAGCAGTACTTC; CDR3aa: CASSQERGLAGGLYEQYF
j_gene: TRBJ1-5; d_gene: TRBD1; v_gene: TRBV15; abundance: .; CDR3nt: TGTGCCACCAGCAGAGATCGATCAGGGGGAGGTCAGCCCCAGCATTTT; CDR3aa: CATSRDRSGGGQPQHF